Listed below are T cell receptor beta chains from one sample, sequenced in a study of blood T cell repertoires in COVID-19. Using immunoSEQ multiplex PCR, the repertoire was profiled, and TCRdb retains in-frame clones only, with some absent. This sample has around 65,000 clones, with roughly 73% found just once. Sample: peripheral blood. These receptors all come from a human donor in a cohort sampled during active COVID-19. The CDR3 runs from the conserved cysteine through the conserved F or W.

len	v_gene	j_gene	CDR3aa
14	TRBV18	TRBJ2-2	CASSTNRETGELFF
16	TRBV3-1/TRBV3-2	TRBJ1-2	CASSHFRDRGYYGYTF
17	TRBV6-1	TRBJ1-6	CASSEGRQARFNSPLHF
15	TRBV19	TRBJ2-2	CASSAGQGNTGELFF
16	TRBV28	TRBJ2-7	CASSPPHRALPYEQYF
18	TRBV3-1/TRBV3-2	TRBJ1-2	CASSQGPGAGRESGGYTF
14	TRBV5-1	TRBJ2-5	CASSLGQDKETQYF
14	TRBV7-9	TRBJ2-2	CASSFGQRTGELFF
13	TRBV5-1	TRBJ2-2	CASSLGQTGELFF
14	TRBV20-1	TRBJ1-6	CSASMAGGNSPLHF
18	TRBV2	TRBJ2-5	CASSAQRTGLAGQETQYF
13	TRBV10-3	TRBJ2-1	CAISEYRDSEQFF
14	TRBV4-2	TRBJ2-3	CASSQDVFTDTQYF
14	TRBV5-1	TRBJ2-3	CASSSGQITDTQYF
14	TRBV5-1	TRBJ2-7	CASSAPGQGKVQYF
16	TRBV24-1	TRBJ2-4	CATSDSDTVAKNIQYF
15	TRBV7-8	TRBJ1-2	CASSTRTGTNYGYTF
14	TRBV5-1	TRBJ2-7	CASKVRTVSYEQYF
16	TRBV28	TRBJ2-2	CASTVGLAGGPGELFF
18	TRBV5-1	TRBJ2-1	CASSLAAGGRKTGDEQFF
18	TRBV21-1	TRBJ2-7	CASSKVSLSGLAAYEQYF
14	TRBV7-8	TRBJ2-3	CATRDRVPTDTQYF
13	TRBV2	TRBJ2-2	CASRLSGAGELFF
15	TRBV4-1	TRBJ2-2	CASSQGDLSTGELFF
14	TRBV27	TRBJ1-2	CASRRGQDPYGYTF
12	TRBV28	TRBJ1-5	CASRDRVLPQHF
13	TRBV6-5	TRBJ2-7	CASSYVAGGEQYF
12	TRBV5-1	TRBJ1-2	CASSEQSSGYTF
13	TRBV7-2	TRBJ1-6	CASSLTGDSPLHF
14	TRBV6-1	TRBJ1-2	CASSDRGLGYGYTF
11	TRBV10-3	TRBJ1-2	CATGEIYGYTF
13	TRBV7-9	TRBJ2-4	CASSDQGGRIQYF
15	TRBV4-1	TRBJ1-2	CASSQPGQGNYGYTF
16	TRBV4-1	TRBJ1-5	CASSQDWTGGGQPQHF
14	TRBV7-9	TRBJ2-7	CASSSDRSSYEQYF
14	TRBV28	TRBJ1-1	CASSLWQVNTEAFF
14	TRBV18	TRBJ2-2	CASSRTGDTGELFF
17	TRBV28	TRBJ1-6	CASSLTGEVGYNSPLHF
14	TRBV5-1	TRBJ2-5	CASSLKYREETQYF
15	TRBV5-1	TRBJ1-6	CASSLAAAGGSPLHF
13	TRBV7-9	TRBJ2-7	CASNQDNTYEQYF
11	TRBV18	TRBJ2-7	CASSSTYEQYF
13	TRBV7-8	TRBJ1-1	CASRIPTGTEAFF
15	TRBV10-3	TRBJ2-2	CAISERGRGTGELFF